The subject of this entry is one TCR beta chain. Its specific antigen is unknown. Qualities for individual bases were not recorded, and no much larger clone is one base off. TCRbeta CDR3 regions were amplified from genomic DNA using the immunoSEQ Assay, a bias-controlled multiplex PCR. On the authors' methods: The number of nucleated cells in each sample was estimated from the amplification of reference gene primers within the assay. To quantify the absolute abundance of each unique TCRbeta CDR3 rearrangement, sequence reads were collapsed and filtered. Productive Simpson clonality was computed per sample as the square root of Simpson's diversity index over productive rearrangements. The table was pulled from immuneACCESS by TCRdb, which kept in-frame rearrangements only. Such tables lose some clones; where checked, under half of the loss comes from unresolved V genes, and the rest has no known cause. Clone size and V and J calls were adopted from that table, with D and trimming inferred from the DNA. This sample has about 48,000 clones in its table, and 77% of those were observed once. About 19% of the sample goes to the ten largest clones.

The entry originates in a study of blood T cell repertoires in COVID-19 (TCRdb year 2020). Regarding the research as a whole: The collaborator samples originated in the United States, Italy and Spain and spanned the acute and convalescent phases of COVID-19. The material from the prospective study consisted of cDNA or gDNA derived from T cells, B-cell-depleted T cells, or PBMCs. The dataset comprised deeply sampled blood TCRbeta repertoires from subjects exposed to, actively infected with, or recovered from COVID-19. The repertoires were released in a freely available public database intended as a resource for research on the immune response to SARS-CoV-2. The samples were drawn from two sources: the first 160 participants of the ongoing ImmuneRACE study, and fewer than 1,500 subjects contributed by 6 global collaborators. Sample metadata almost always included a de-identified subject ID, COVID-19 status, age in years and sex. Where available, HLA class I and class II types were taken from metadata supplied by the sample provider and were not determined by assay-based typing. What the authors observed across the whole study: The amount of clinical and demographic metadata varied by source and participant and was provided uncurated.

Each collaborating institution followed its own protocols to collect whole blood in K2EDTA tubes. For TCRbeta analysis, collaborators shipped samples in one of three forms: frozen whole blood, isolated PBMCs, or DNA extracted from either of those sample types. Including the terminal cysteine and phenylalanine, the CDR3 comprises 15 residues. Only CDR3 DNA is held: 45 bases, read in frame from base 1. CDR1 and CDR2 (ENHRY, SYGVKD) derive from the germline V gene. The V end gives up 6 bases and the J end 6 bases, leaving 9 bases in the junction not matched to a gene. The rearrangement combines TRBV10-3 with TRBJ1-4, with 8 bases aligning to TRBD1. The sample comprised peripheral blood. This sequence originates from a human donor with active or convalescent COVID-19. The donor label of this sample is uncertain. The CDR3 here reads CAISYRGGLDEKLFF. The DNA sequence is TGTGCCATCAGCTACAGGGGGGGCTTGGATGAAAAACTGTTTTTT.